This is a list of T cell receptor beta chains from one sample in a study of blood T cell repertoires in COVID-19. Only in-frame clones appear in the TCRdb table, and some are missing; sequencing was by immunoSEQ multiplex PCR. The sample includes about 120,000 clones, 80% to 90% of them seen just once. The sequencing input was peripheral blood. Receptors originate from a woman between 65 and 79 years old with acute or convalescent COVID-19. CDR3s include the opening cysteine and the closing phenylalanine or tryptophan. Each record gives: V gene, D gene, clone size, J gene, CDR3 DNA, CDR3 protein. A D gene is named only where the DNA matches it firmly. Clone size is stated in some rows and not others, as once, few, many or a class when expanded.

v_gene: TRBV28
d_gene: NA
abundance: NA
j_gene: TRBJ2-5
CDR3nt: TGTGCCACCAGGACTGTGAGGCCAGAGACCCAGTACTTC
CDR3aa: CATRTVRPETQYF

v_gene: TRBV28
d_gene: TRBD2
abundance: NA
j_gene: TRBJ2-7
CDR3nt: TGTGCCAGCAGTTTAGCCGGCCTGGGGGGTAAAGCGGGGTTCCACGAGCAGTACTTC
CDR3aa: CASSLAGLGGKAGFHEQYF

v_gene: TRBV9
d_gene: NA
abundance: NA
j_gene: TRBJ1-3
CDR3nt: TGTGCCAGCAGCGTAGGGGGAGGGCCACGCTCTGGAAACACCATATATTTT
CDR3aa: CASSVGGGPRSGNTIYF

v_gene: TRBV28
d_gene: NA
abundance: few
j_gene: TRBJ2-2
CDR3nt: TGTGCCAGCACCGCCGACTCCCTGGCGGCCGGGGAGCTGTTTTTT
CDR3aa: CASTADSLAAGELFF

v_gene: TRBV19
d_gene: TRBD1
abundance: NA
j_gene: TRBJ2-7
CDR3nt: TGTGCCAGTAGTTCACAGGGGGCCCCCTACGAGCAGTACTTC
CDR3aa: CASSSQGAPYEQYF

v_gene: TRBV18
d_gene: NA
abundance: NA
j_gene: TRBJ1-5
CDR3nt: TGTGCCAGCTCCCTCGCGACGGGGGGTCAGCCCCAGCATTTT
CDR3aa: CASSLATGGQPQHF

v_gene: TRBV6-5
d_gene: NA
abundance: NA
j_gene: TRBJ1-2
CDR3nt: TGTGCCAGCAGTTACTCACCTTACAGCATCTATGGCTACACCTTC
CDR3aa: CASSYSPYSIYGYTF

v_gene: TRBV2
d_gene: NA
abundance: NA
j_gene: TRBJ1-1
CDR3nt: TGTGCCAGCAGCTTGGATACGCGGGGAACTGAAGCTTTCTTT
CDR3aa: CASSLDTRGTEAFF

v_gene: TRBV10-3
d_gene: NA
abundance: few
j_gene: TRBJ2-7
CDR3nt: TGTGCCGCCAGAGGAGGGGTTACTTACGAGCAGTACTTC
CDR3aa: CAARGGVTYEQYF

v_gene: TRBV9
d_gene: TRBD1
abundance: once
j_gene: TRBJ2-7
CDR3nt: TGTGCCAGCAGCCAAGCCGGGACAGCTTCCTACGAGCAGTACTTC
CDR3aa: CASSQAGTASYEQYF

v_gene: TRBV7-3
d_gene: TRBD2
abundance: NA
j_gene: TRBJ2-5
CDR3nt: TGTGCCAGCAGCCCTAGCGGGGGAGCACAAGAGACCCAGTACTTC
CDR3aa: CASSPSGGAQETQYF

v_gene: TRBV2
d_gene: NA
abundance: few
j_gene: TRBJ1-2
CDR3nt: TGTGCCAGCAGCGAAGAGGGGATCGGATACTCCTATGGCTACACCTTC
CDR3aa: CASSEEGIGYSYGYTF

v_gene: TRBV5-1
d_gene: NA
abundance: NA
j_gene: TRBJ1-1
CDR3nt: TGCGCCAGCAGCTGGGGGGTTTATAACACTGAAGCTTTCTTT
CDR3aa: CASSWGVYNTEAFF

v_gene: TRBV4-1
d_gene: NA
abundance: NA
j_gene: TRBJ2-3
CDR3nt: TGCGCCAGCAGCCAAGGACTGAGCACAGATACGCAGTATTTT
CDR3aa: CASSQGLSTDTQYF

v_gene: TRBV2
d_gene: TRBD1
abundance: NA
j_gene: TRBJ2-6
CDR3nt: TGTGCCAGCAAAGGGGGCTCAGGAGGGGCCAACGTCCTGACTTTC
CDR3aa: CASKGGSGGANVLTF

v_gene: TRBV18
d_gene: TRBD2
abundance: NA
j_gene: TRBJ2-1
CDR3nt: TGTGCCAGCTCAGGTTTGACTAGCGGGGGATCGAATGAGCAGTTCTTC
CDR3aa: CASSGLTSGGSNEQFF

v_gene: TRBV6-5
d_gene: TRBD1
abundance: NA
j_gene: TRBJ1-1
CDR3nt: TGTGCCAGCAGTTATTCCTCCGGGACAGAGAACACTGAAGCTTTCTTT
CDR3aa: CASSYSSGTENTEAFF

v_gene: TRBV28
d_gene: TRBD2
abundance: NA
j_gene: TRBJ2-3
CDR3nt: TGTGCCAGCAGTTTGGGCGGGAGGGCAGATACGCAGTATTTT
CDR3aa: CASSLGGRADTQYF

v_gene: TRBV30
d_gene: TRBD1
abundance: NA
j_gene: TRBJ1-5
CDR3nt: TGTGCCTGGGCCTCCGGGACAGCGAATCAGCCCCAGCATTTT
CDR3aa: CAWASGTANQPQHF

v_gene: TRBV4-1
d_gene: TRBD1
abundance: NA
j_gene: TRBJ2-7
CDR3nt: TGCGCCAGCAGCCTCGCACAGGACAGGGGAGTTGGGGAGCAGTACTTC
CDR3aa: CASSLAQDRGVGEQYF

v_gene: TRBV11-3
d_gene: NA
abundance: NA
j_gene: TRBJ1-1
CDR3nt: TGTGCCAGCAGCTTAAGGGCAGGGTCGAACACTGAAGCTTTCTTT
CDR3aa: CASSLRAGSNTEAFF

v_gene: TRBV24-1
d_gene: NA
abundance: NA
j_gene: TRBJ2-7
CDR3nt: TGTGCCACCAGTGATTTCAACGAGCAGTACTTC
CDR3aa: CATSDFNEQYF

v_gene: TRBV29-1
d_gene: NA
abundance: NA
j_gene: TRBJ1-1
CDR3nt: TGCAGCGTTGTTGGGCTAACCGAAGCTTTCTTT
CDR3aa: CSVVGLTEAFF

v_gene: TRBV28
d_gene: TRBD1
abundance: NA
j_gene: TRBJ2-7
CDR3nt: TGTGCCAGCAGTAAACCCGGGACAGGTGACTACGAGCAGTACTTC
CDR3aa: CASSKPGTGDYEQYF

v_gene: TRBV28
d_gene: NA
abundance: NA
j_gene: TRBJ1-2
CDR3nt: TGTGCCAGCAGTTTACGGCAGGTGATCTACACCTTC
CDR3aa: CASSLRQVIYTF

v_gene: TRBV11-2
d_gene: TRBD2
abundance: NA
j_gene: TRBJ2-3
CDR3nt: TGTGCCAGCAGCTATCTAGCGGGGGGTCCTGACGATACGCAGTATTTT
CDR3aa: CASSYLAGGPDDTQYF

v_gene: TRBV2
d_gene: TRBD1
abundance: NA
j_gene: TRBJ1-2
CDR3nt: TGTGCCAACATCCTGACAGGGACCAACTATGGCTACACCTTC
CDR3aa: CANILTGTNYGYTF

v_gene: TRBV28
d_gene: NA
abundance: NA
j_gene: TRBJ2-2
CDR3nt: TGTGCCAGCACCACCCCTGGACGGAGGGGGAACACCGGGGAGCTGTTTTTT
CDR3aa: CASTTPGRRGNTGELFF

v_gene: TRBV28
d_gene: TRBD1
abundance: NA
j_gene: TRBJ1-1
CDR3nt: TGTGCCAGCACCCCCGCAGGGGGTTACACTGAAGCTTTCTTT
CDR3aa: CASTPAGGYTEAFF

v_gene: TRBV19
d_gene: TRBD1
abundance: NA
j_gene: TRBJ2-7
CDR3nt: TGTGCCAGTAGAGCCGGGACAGAGGGTGGGGAGCAGTACTTC
CDR3aa: CASRAGTEGGEQYF

v_gene: TRBV3-1/TRBV3-2
d_gene: NA
abundance: NA
j_gene: TRBJ1-2
CDR3nt: TGTGCCAGCAGACGAAAAGGGGTCTATGGCTACACCTTC
CDR3aa: CASRRKGVYGYTF

v_gene: TRBV5-1
d_gene: NA
abundance: NA
j_gene: TRBJ1-5
CDR3nt: TGCGCCAGCAGCTTGGGCGTTTATAGCAATCAGCCCCAGCATTTT
CDR3aa: CASSLGVYSNQPQHF

v_gene: TRBV18
d_gene: TRBD1
abundance: once
j_gene: TRBJ2-7
CDR3nt: TGTGCCAGCTCACCCGGACAGGGGGCGTACGAGCAGTACTTC
CDR3aa: CASSPGQGAYEQYF

v_gene: TRBV7-8
d_gene: TRBD2
abundance: many
j_gene: TRBJ2-5
CDR3nt: TGTGCCAGCAGCTTACCCCCCAGCGGGGGGGGAGAGACCCAGTACTTC
CDR3aa: CASSLPPSGGGETQYF

v_gene: TRBV5-1
d_gene: TRBD2
abundance: NA
j_gene: TRBJ2-5
CDR3nt: TGCGCCAGCAGCTCCGGACTAGCGGAAGAGACCCAGTACTTC
CDR3aa: CASSSGLAEETQYF

v_gene: TRBV5-6
d_gene: TRBD2
abundance: NA
j_gene: TRBJ2-5
CDR3nt: TGTGCCAGCAGTATACTAGCGGGGGTGGGAGAGACCCAGTACTTC
CDR3aa: CASSILAGVGETQYF

v_gene: TRBV24-1
d_gene: TRBD2
abundance: NA
j_gene: TRBJ2-3
CDR3nt: TGTGCCACCAGTGATTTCCTAGCGGGGGGCACAGATACGCAGTATTTT
CDR3aa: CATSDFLAGGTDTQYF

v_gene: TRBV28
d_gene: NA
abundance: once
j_gene: TRBJ2-6
CDR3nt: TGTGCCAGCAAAGGAGGTGGGGCCAACGTCCTGACTTTC
CDR3aa: CASKGGGANVLTF

v_gene: TRBV9
d_gene: TRBD2
abundance: NA
j_gene: TRBJ2-3
CDR3nt: TGTGCCAGCAGTCTATCTGCGGGGGGCACAGATACGCAGTATTTT
CDR3aa: CASSLSAGGTDTQYF

v_gene: TRBV28
d_gene: NA
abundance: NA
j_gene: TRBJ1-5
CDR3nt: TGTGCCAGCAGTTGGACAGATAATAGCAATCAGCCCCAGCATTTT
CDR3aa: CASSWTDNSNQPQHF

v_gene: TRBV30
d_gene: NA
abundance: once
j_gene: TRBJ2-5
CDR3nt: TGTGCCTGGATTTTACGGGGGGCCGGCCCTCAACAAGAGACCCAGTACTTC
CDR3aa: CAWILRGAGPQQETQYF

v_gene: TRBV7-9
d_gene: NA
abundance: NA
j_gene: TRBJ2-5
CDR3nt: TGTGCCAGCAGCCCTTACTTAGAAGAGACCCAGTACTTC
CDR3aa: CASSPYLEETQYF

v_gene: TRBV9
d_gene: TRBD1
abundance: NA
j_gene: TRBJ1-4
CDR3nt: TGTGCCAGCAGCGCCTCAGGGGGCGCTCGGGAAAAACTGTTTTTT
CDR3aa: CASSASGGAREKLFF

v_gene: TRBV29-1
d_gene: TRBD1
abundance: NA
j_gene: TRBJ1-2
CDR3nt: TGCAGCGTCCTCGGCGGGCAGGGGGCTTATGGCTACACCTTC
CDR3aa: CSVLGGQGAYGYTF

v_gene: TRBV4-1
d_gene: NA
abundance: once
j_gene: TRBJ1-2
CDR3nt: TGCGCCAGCAGCCAAATTGGAGGGGATAACTATGGCTACACCTTC
CDR3aa: CASSQIGGDNYGYTF

v_gene: TRBV5-1
d_gene: TRBD1
abundance: NA
j_gene: TRBJ2-5
CDR3nt: TGCGCCAGCAGCAACCGGGACAGGGCAGAGACCCAGTACTTC
CDR3aa: CASSNRDRAETQYF

v_gene: TRBV6-4
d_gene: NA
abundance: few
j_gene: TRBJ2-1
CDR3nt: TGTGCCAGCAGTGGACTTCGAGGGGGTGAGCAGTTCTTC
CDR3aa: CASSGLRGGEQFF

v_gene: TRBV2
d_gene: TRBD2
abundance: NA
j_gene: TRBJ2-2
CDR3nt: TGTGCCAGTAGGAGCGGGGGGGTTGCCGGGGAGCTGTTTTTT
CDR3aa: CASRSGGVAGELFF

v_gene: TRBV27
d_gene: TRBD2
abundance: NA
j_gene: TRBJ2-1
CDR3nt: TGTGCCAGCAGTTTAGCGGGGGGGTACAATGAGCAGTTCTTC
CDR3aa: CASSLAGGYNEQFF

v_gene: TRBV28
d_gene: TRBD2
abundance: NA
j_gene: TRBJ2-5
CDR3nt: TGTGCCAGCAGTTTGTATGGACTAGCGGAGACCCAGTACTTC
CDR3aa: CASSLYGLAETQYF

v_gene: TRBV6-5
d_gene: NA
abundance: NA
j_gene: TRBJ1-5
CDR3nt: TGTGCCAGCGGAAGCACAGGGAACCGTCAGCCCCAGCATTTT
CDR3aa: CASGSTGNRQPQHF